One sample yielded the 16 T cell receptor beta chains listed below, sequenced in a study of Ad26.COV2.S vaccination and SARS-CoV-2 variants. Indicated treatment: around 19 received Ad26.COV2.S at low or high dose, single or two shots; 5 received placebo; per-sample allocation not given. Sampling was done on day 63 after the first vaccine or placebo injection. Measured with immunoSEQ multiplex PCR; TCRdb has only the in-frame clones, and not every one. The data hold some 450,000 clones, with about 92% observed a single time. The sample in question was peripheral blood, obtained in a trial of Ad26.COV2.S vaccine versus placebo. The receptors derive from a person between 18 and 65 years old who received the Ad26.COV2.S COVID-19 vaccine or a placebo.

The chain links TRBV10-3 to TRBJ2-3, with 7 nucleotides matching TRBD2. Germline V gene lookup returns CDR1 ENHRY and CDR2 SYGVKD. V lost 2 bases and J lost 5; bases outside the gene matches: 10. The CDR3 spans 16 residues. Here the CDR3 reads CAISEGWAGEGDTQYF. The CDR3 DNA reads as TGTGCCATCAGTGAGGGGTGGGCGGGAGAAGGAGATACGCAGTATTTT.

This chain connects TRBV12-3 or TRBV12-4 to TRBJ2-7; D not certain. The CDR3 consists of 12 residues. V lost 9 bases to trimming and J lost 2 bases, with 11 bases between them. This CDR3 is CASNRNPYEQYF. The CDR3 region has the DNA TGTGCCAGTAACAGAAACCCCTACGAGCAGTACTTC.

The J gene is TRBJ1-1, the V gene TRBV19, with TRBD1 identical over 8 bases. This CDR3 has 14 residues. The germline V gene has CDR1 LNHDA and CDR2 SQIVND (reference sequence). V lost 6 bases, J lost 2 bases, and 5 bases stayed unmatched. This CDR3 reads CASSPRGLNTEAFF. The CDR3 nucleotides read TGTGCCAGTAGCCCCAGGGGGCTCAACACTGAAGCTTTCTTT.

This sequence joins TRBV10-3 and TRBJ2-2; D uncertain. Germline V gene data show CDR1 as ENHRY and CDR2 as SYGVKD. The CDR3 spans 14 residues. The V gene lost 3 bases and the J gene lost 3 bases, with 8 bases spanning the gap. The CDR3 here is CAISDPADTGELFF. The CDR3 coding sequence is TGTGCCATCAGTGACCCCGCGGACACCGGGGAGCTGTTTTTT.

The gene calls are TRBV18 and TRBJ2-1; D call uncertain. Germline loops: CDR1 KGHSH, CDR2 LQKENI. The V end was cut by 3 bases, the J end by 6 bases, with 12 bases between. This CDR3 spans 14 amino acids. Written as DNA, the CDR3 is TGTGCCAGCTCACCTGGTCTACAAGGCAATGAGCAGTTCTTC. Its translation is CASSPGLQGNEQFF.

This clone has only a few counts. The CDR3, as DNA: TGTGCCAGCAGCGGTCCCCCTGGGTTCGAGCAGTACTTC. Translating gives CASSGPPGFEQYF. The chain links TRBV7-3 to TRBJ2-7; D ambiguous. The length of the CDR3 is 13 residues. V was trimmed by 5 bases and J by 6 bases, leaving 14 bases between them. Germline V CDR1 and CDR2: SGHTA, FQGTGA. Looking up the rest from reference TRBV7-3 and TRBJ2-7 gives the full variable domain: GAGVSQTPSNKVTEKGKYVELRCDPISGHTALYWYRQSLGQGPEFLIYFQGTGAADDSGLPNDRFFAVRPEGSVSTLKIQRTERGDSAVYLCASSGPPGFEQYFGPGTRLTVT.

The chain links TRBV28 to TRBJ1-2; D perhaps matches TRBD1 (6 bases). Trimming shortened V by 5 bases and J by 7 bases, and 23 bases separated the two germline ends. This CDR3 is built from 16 residues. The germline V gene encodes CDR1 MDHEN and CDR2 SYDVKM. CDR3 in DNA: TGTGCCAGCAGTGTACCAAGGACAGACTGGGGCTCTGGCTACACCTTC. The encoded protein is CASSVPRTDWGSGYTF.

The chain employs TRBV30 and TRBJ1-5; TRBD1 might be the D (5 bases). Trimming pared 2 bases from V and 0 bases from J, leaving 17 bases between. Germline assignment: CDR1 GTSNPN and CDR2 SVGIG (reference sequence). There are 17 residues in the CDR3. The CDR3 sequence is CAWSSSLTGYSNQPQHF. In nucleotides, the CDR3 is TGTGCCTGGAGTTCAAGCCTCACAGGATATAGCAATCAGCCCCAGCATTTT.

This chain uses TRBV24-1 with TRBJ2-1, with TRBD2 matching over 11 bases. CDR3 length: 14 residues. CDR1 is KGHDR and CDR2 is SFDVKD in the germline V gene. V was pared by 5 bases and J by 7 bases, with 3 bases of the junction left unmatched. In nucleotides, the CDR3 is TGTGCCACCAGTGGAGGGACTAGCGGTAATGAGCAGTTCTTC. Residues: CATSGGTSGNEQFF.

This chain joins TRBV18 and TRBJ2-1, with D unclear. Germline V gene data show CDR1 as KGHSH and CDR2 as LQKENI. CDR3 size: 11 residues. V was trimmed by 2 bases and J by 10 bases, leaving 6 bases between them. The CDR3 reads CASSPATEQFF. The CDR3, as DNA: TGTGCCAGCTCACCAGCGACAGAGCAGTTCTTC.

This clone was observed a single time. The V gene is TRBV4-1, the J gene TRBJ2-7; 8 bases agree with TRBD1. This CDR3 is built from 16 residues. The V and J ends lost 0 bases and 2 bases, in that order; junction bases with no gene match: 6. Germline V gives CDR1 MGHRA, CDR2 YSYEKL. The DNA of the CDR3 is TGCGCCAGCAGCCAAGAAGGGACAGGAACGACCTACGAGCAGTACTTC. Its protein product is CASSQEGTGTTYEQYF.

The V gene is TRBV15, the J gene TRBJ2-5; the match to TRBD1 covers 8 bases. Germline V lookup: CDR1 LNHNV, CDR2 YYDKDF (reference sequence). Trimming cost V 3 bases and J 2 bases; bases outside gene matches: 8. CDR3 size: 16 residues. CDR3 bases: TGTGCCACCAGCAGCCTAGAACAGGGGGAACAAGAGACCCAGTACTTC. It specifies CATSSLEQGEQETQYF. The complete variable domain, with remaining parts taken from reference TRBV15 and TRBJ2-5, reads DAMVIQNPRYQVTQFGKPVTLSCSQTLNHNVMYWYQQKSSQAPKLLFHYYDKDFNNEADTPDNFQSRRPNTSFCFLDIRSPGLGDTAMYLCATSSLEQGEQETQYFGPGTRLLVL.

The chain uses TRBV19 and TRBJ2-7, with 11 bases lining up with TRBD2. After removal of 4 bases from V and 3 bases from J, the junction contained 5 bases not matched to a gene. The CDR3 extends over 15 amino acids. Germline CDR1 reads LNHDA; CDR2 reads SQIVND (reference sequence). This chain's CDR3 is CASSKGLAEVYEQYF. Here the CDR3 DNA reads TGTGCCAGTAGTAAGGGACTAGCGGAAGTCTACGAGCAGTACTTC.

J is TRBJ2-2 and V is TRBV5-5; maybe TRBD2 (6 bases). This CDR3 has 14 residues. Germline assignment: CDR1 SGHKS and CDR2 YYEKEE (reference sequence). V shed 3 bases and J shed 3 bases, with 9 bases lying between them. DNA for the CDR3: TGTGCCAGCAGCTGGGACTCCTACACCGGGGAGCTGTTTTTT. It encodes CASSWDSYTGELFF.

This clone showed up just once. The V gene is TRBV4-2, the J gene TRBJ2-1; no clear D. V dropped 0 bases and J dropped 0 bases, with 9 bases sitting between them. The CDR3 is 16 residues long. CDR1 is LGHNA and CDR2 is YNFKEQ in the germline V gene. This chain's CDR3 is CASSQDGSSSYNEQFF. The CDR3 DNA sequence: TGTGCCAGCAGCCAAGATGGCAGCAGCTCCTACAATGAGCAGTTCTTC.

The J gene is TRBJ2-1, the V gene TRBV24-1, with 10 bases identical to TRBD2. V lost 4 bases, J lost 0 bases, and 17 bases stayed unmatched. There are 21 residues in the CDR3. From germline, CDR1 is KGHDR and CDR2 SFDVKD. CDR3 nucleotide sequence: TGTGCCACCAGTGAAGGGCTCGCCCCCCCGGGACTAGCGACCTCCTACAATGAGCAGTTCTTC. Translation gives CATSEGLAPPGLATSYNEQFF.